The sequence of this T cell receptor (beta chain) was determined in a study of blood T cells in healthy people across ages. Germline V gene sequence: CDR1 DFQATT, CDR2 SNEGSKA (reference sequence). The V end lost 3 bases, the J end lost 7 bases, and 13 bases lay between the germline ends. The CDR3 sequence is 13 residues long. A J-beta primer mix and a sample-barcoded 5' primer were used in a second PCR of about 6 to 12 cycles. TCRdb redid the calling of the 5' RACE reads with MiXCR, one entry per CDR3 protein. The table records approximately 780,000 distinct CDR3 sequences, roughly 26% of them present only once. The sample was also reused in another study, on T cells of mothers and their children.

This clonotype originated in a boy aged 5-17 years in good health. Sequenced: blood. V and J are TRBV20-1 and TRBJ2-4; D is unresolved. This chain's CDR3 is CSASTRIGNIQYF. DNA for the CDR3: TGCAGTGCTAGTACCAGGATAGGGAACATTCAGTACTTC.